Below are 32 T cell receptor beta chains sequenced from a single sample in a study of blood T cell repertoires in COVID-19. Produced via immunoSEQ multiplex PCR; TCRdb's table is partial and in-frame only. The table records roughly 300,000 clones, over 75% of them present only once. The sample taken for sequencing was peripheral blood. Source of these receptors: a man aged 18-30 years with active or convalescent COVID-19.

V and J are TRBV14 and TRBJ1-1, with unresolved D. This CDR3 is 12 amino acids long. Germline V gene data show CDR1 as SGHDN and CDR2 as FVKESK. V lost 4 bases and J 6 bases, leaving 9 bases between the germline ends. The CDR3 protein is CASSLSHAEAFF. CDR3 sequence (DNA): TGTGCCAGCAGCCTGAGTCACGCTGAAGCTTTCTTT.

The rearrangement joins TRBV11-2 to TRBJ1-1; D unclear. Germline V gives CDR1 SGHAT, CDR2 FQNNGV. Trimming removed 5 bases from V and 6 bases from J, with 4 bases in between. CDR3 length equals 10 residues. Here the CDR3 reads CASSLSEAFF. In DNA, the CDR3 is TGTGCCAGCAGCCTTTCTGAAGCTTTCTTT.

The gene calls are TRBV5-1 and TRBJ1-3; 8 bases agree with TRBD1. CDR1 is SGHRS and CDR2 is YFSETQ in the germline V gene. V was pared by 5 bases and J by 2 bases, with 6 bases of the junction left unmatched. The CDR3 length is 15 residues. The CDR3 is CASRLTGETGNTIYF. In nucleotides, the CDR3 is TGCGCCAGCAGACTGACAGGGGAGACTGGAAACACCATATATTTT. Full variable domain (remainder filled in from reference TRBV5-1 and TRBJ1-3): KAGVTQTPRYLIKTRGQQVTLSCSPISGHRSVSWYQQTPGQGLQFLFEYFSETQRNKGNFPGRFSGRQFSNSRSEMNVSTLELGDSALYLCASRLTGETGNTIYFGEGSWLTVV.

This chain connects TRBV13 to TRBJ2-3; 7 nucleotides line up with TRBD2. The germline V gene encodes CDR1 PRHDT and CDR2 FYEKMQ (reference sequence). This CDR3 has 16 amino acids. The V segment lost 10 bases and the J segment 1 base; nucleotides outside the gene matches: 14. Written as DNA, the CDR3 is TGTGCCAACGGGGCGGAGCGGGGTAGGGGCACAGATACGCAGTATTTT. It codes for CANGAERGRGTDTQYF.

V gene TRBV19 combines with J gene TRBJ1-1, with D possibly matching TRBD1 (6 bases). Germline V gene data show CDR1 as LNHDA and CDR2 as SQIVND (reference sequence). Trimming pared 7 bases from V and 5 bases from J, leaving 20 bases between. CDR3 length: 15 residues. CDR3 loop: CASMWGGTGRTEAFF. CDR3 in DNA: TGTGCCAGTATGTGGGGGGGCACAGGGCGGACTGAAGCTTTCTTT.

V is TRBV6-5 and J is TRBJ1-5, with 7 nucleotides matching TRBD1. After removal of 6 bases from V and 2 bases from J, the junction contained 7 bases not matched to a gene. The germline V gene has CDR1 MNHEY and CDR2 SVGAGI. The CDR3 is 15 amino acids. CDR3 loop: CASRRGLSGNQPQHF. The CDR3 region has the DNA TGTGCCAGCAGAAGGGGGCTAAGCGGCAATCAGCCCCAGCATTTT.

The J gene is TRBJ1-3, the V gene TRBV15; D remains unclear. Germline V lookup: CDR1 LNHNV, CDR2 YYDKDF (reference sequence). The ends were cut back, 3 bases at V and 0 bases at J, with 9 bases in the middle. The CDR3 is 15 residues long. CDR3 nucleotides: TGTGCCACCAGCAGGAGCGGACTCTCTGGAAACACCATATATTTT. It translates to CATSRSGLSGNTIYF.

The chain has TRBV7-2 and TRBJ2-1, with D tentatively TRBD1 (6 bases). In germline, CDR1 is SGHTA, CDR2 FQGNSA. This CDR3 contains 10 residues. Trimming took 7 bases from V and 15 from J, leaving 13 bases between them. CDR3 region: CASNQGYWFF. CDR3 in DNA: TGTGCCAGCAATCAGGGGTATTGGTTCTTC.

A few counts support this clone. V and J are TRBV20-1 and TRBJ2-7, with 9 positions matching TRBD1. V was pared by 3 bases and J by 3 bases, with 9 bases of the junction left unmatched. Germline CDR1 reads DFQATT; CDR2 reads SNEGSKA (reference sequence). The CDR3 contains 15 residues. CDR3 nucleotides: TGCAGTGCTAGTTCACCGACAGGGGGAGGCTACGAGCAGTACTTC. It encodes CSASSPTGGGYEQYF.

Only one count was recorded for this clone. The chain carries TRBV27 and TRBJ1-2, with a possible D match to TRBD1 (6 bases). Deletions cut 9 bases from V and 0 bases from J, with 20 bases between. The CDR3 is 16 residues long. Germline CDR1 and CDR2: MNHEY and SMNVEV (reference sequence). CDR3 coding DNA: TGTGCCAGTCGGGGGGGCGGCCCGAAAACTAACTATGGCTACACCTTC. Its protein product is CASRGGGPKTNYGYTF.

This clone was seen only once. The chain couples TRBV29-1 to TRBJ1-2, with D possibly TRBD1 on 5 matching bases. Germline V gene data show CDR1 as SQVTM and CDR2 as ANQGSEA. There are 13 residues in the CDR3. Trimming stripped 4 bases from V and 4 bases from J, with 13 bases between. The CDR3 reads CSVVATAAYGYTF. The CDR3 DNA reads TGCAGCGTTGTTGCGACAGCTGCCTATGGCTACACCTTC.

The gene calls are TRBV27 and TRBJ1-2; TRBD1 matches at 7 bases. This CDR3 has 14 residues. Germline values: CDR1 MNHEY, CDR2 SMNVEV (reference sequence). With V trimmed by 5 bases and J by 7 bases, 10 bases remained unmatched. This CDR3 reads CASSLTGLNSGYTF. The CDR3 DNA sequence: TGTGCCAGCAGTCTGACAGGGTTGAATAGTGGCTACACCTTC.

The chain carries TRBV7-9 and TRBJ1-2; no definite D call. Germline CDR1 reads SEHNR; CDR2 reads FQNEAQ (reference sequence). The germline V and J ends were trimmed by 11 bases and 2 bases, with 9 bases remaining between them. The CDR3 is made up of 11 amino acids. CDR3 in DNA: TGTGCCTCGGGCGGGAACTATGGCTACACCTTC. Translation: CASGGNYGYTF. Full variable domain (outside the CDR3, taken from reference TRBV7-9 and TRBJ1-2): DTGVSQNPRHKITKRGQNVTFRCDPISEHNRLYWYRQTLGQGPEFLTYFQNEAQLEKSRLLSDRFSAERPKGSFSTLEIQRTEQGDSAMYLCASGGNYGYTFGSGTRLTVV.

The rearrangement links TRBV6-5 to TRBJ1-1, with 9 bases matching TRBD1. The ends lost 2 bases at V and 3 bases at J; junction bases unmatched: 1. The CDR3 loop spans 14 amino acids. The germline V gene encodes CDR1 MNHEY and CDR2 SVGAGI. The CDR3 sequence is CASSYGQGYTEAFF. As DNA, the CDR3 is TGTGCCAGCAGTTACGGACAGGGGTACACTGAAGCTTTCTTT.

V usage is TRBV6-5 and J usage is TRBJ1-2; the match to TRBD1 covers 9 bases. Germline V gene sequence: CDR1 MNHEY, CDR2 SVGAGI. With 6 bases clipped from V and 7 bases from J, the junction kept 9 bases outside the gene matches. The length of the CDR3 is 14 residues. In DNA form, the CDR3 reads TGTGCCAGCAGACCCACAGGGGGCGGAGGTGGCTACACCTTC. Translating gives CASRPTGGGGGYTF.

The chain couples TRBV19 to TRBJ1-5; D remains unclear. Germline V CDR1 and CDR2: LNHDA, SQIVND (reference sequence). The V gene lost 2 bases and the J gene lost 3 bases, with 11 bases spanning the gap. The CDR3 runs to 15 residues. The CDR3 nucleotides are TGTGCCAGTAGTATAATGGGCAGCCTCAATCAGCCCCAGCATTTT. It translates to CASSIMGSLNQPQHF.

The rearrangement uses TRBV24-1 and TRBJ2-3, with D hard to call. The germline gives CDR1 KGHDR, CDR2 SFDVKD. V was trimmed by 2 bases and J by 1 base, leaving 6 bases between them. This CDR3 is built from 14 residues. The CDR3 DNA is TGTGCCACCAGTGATTCAGGCCGCACAGATACGCAGTATTTT. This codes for CATSDSGRTDTQYF.

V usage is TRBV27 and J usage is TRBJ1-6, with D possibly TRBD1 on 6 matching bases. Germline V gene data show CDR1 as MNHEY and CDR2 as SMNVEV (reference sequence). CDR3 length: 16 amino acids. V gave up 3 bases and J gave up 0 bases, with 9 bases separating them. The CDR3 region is CASSFRGGSYNSPLHF. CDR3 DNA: TGTGCCAGCAGTTTCAGGGGTGGCTCCTATAATTCACCCCTCCACTTT.

The CDR3: CASSQGPGEGSTEAFF. The CDR3, as DNA: TGCGCCAGCAGCCAAGGGCCAGGGGAGGGAAGCACTGAAGCTTTCTTT. The V gene is TRBV4-1, the J gene TRBJ1-1; D possibly corresponds to TRBD1 (6 bases). CDR1 and CDR2 from the germline V gene are MGHRA and YSYEKL. Deletions cut 1 base from V and 4 bases from J, with 16 bases between. The CDR3 is made up of 16 amino acids.

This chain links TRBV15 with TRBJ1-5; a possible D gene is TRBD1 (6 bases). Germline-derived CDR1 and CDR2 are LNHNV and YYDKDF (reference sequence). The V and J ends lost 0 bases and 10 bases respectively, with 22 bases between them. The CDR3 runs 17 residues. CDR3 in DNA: TGTGCCACCAGCAGAGATCCGGTCGGACAGAACCTATTTCCCCAGCATTTT. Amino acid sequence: CATSRDPVGQNLFPQHF.

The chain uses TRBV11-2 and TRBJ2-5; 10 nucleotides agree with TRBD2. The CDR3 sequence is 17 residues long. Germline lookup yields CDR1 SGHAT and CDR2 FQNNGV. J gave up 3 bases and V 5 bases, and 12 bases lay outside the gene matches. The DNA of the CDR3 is TGTGCCAGCAGCCACCGGGGAACTAGCGGGGCCGAAGAGACCCAGTACTTC. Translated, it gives CASSHRGTSGAEETQYF.

The CDR3 sequence is CASSWGGGNVYNEQFF. The CDR3 region has the DNA TGTGCCAGCAGCTGGGGCGGGGGGAATGTGTACAATGAGCAGTTCTTC. The chain joins TRBV5-6 to TRBJ2-1; 8 bases fit TRBD2. The V gene's germline CDR1 is SGHDT and CDR2 YYEEEE. After removal of 3 bases from V and 4 bases from J, the junction contained 9 bases not matched to a gene. The CDR3 runs to 16 residues.

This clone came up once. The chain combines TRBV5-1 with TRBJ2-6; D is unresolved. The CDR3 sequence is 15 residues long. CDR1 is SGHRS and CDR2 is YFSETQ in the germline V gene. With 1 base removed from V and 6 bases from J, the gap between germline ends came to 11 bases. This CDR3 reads CASSLFSQEANVLTF. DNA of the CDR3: TGCGCCAGCAGCTTGTTCAGTCAGGAGGCCAACGTCCTGACTTTC.

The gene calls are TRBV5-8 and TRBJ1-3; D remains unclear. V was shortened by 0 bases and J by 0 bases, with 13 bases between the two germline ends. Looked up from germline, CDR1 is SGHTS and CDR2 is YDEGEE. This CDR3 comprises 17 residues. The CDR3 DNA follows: TGTGCCAGCAGCTTGGCTCTACAGCAATCCTCTGGAAACACCATATATTTT. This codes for CASSLALQQSSGNTIYF.

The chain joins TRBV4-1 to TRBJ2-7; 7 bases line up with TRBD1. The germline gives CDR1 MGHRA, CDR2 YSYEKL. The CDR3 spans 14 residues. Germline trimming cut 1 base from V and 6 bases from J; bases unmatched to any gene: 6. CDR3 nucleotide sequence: TGCGCCAGCAGCCAAGCTACAGGGGTCTTCGAGCAGTACTTC. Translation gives CASSQATGVFEQYF.

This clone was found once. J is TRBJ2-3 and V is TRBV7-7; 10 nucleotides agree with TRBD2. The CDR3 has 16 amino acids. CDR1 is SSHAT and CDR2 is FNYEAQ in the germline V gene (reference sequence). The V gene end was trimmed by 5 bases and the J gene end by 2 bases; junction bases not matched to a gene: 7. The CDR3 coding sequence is TGTGCCAGCAGCACCGGACTAGCGGATAACACAGATACGCAGTATTTT. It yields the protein CASSTGLADNTDTQYF.

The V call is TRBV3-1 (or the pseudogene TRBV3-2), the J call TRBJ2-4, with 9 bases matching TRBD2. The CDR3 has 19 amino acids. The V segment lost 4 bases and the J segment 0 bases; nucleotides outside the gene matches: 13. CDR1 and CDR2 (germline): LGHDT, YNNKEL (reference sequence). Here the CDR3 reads CASSLRGDSGGLAKNIQYF. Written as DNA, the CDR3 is TGTGCCAGCAGCCTCAGAGGTGATAGCGGGGGCCTAGCCAAAAACATTCAGTACTTC.

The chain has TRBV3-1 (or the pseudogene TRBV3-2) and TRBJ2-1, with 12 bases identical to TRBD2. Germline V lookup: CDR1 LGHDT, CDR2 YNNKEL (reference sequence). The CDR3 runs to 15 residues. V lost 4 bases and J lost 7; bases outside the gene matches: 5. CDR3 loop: CASSPSGGALNEQFF. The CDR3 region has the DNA TGTGCCAGCAGCCCTAGCGGGGGGGCCTTAAATGAGCAGTTCTTC.

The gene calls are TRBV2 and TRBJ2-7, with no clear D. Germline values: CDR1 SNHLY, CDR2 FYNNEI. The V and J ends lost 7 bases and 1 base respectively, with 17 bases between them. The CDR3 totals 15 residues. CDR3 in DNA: TGTGCCAGCATCCGCCGACGCGGAACGTCCTACGAGCAGTACTTC. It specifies CASIRRRGTSYEQYF.

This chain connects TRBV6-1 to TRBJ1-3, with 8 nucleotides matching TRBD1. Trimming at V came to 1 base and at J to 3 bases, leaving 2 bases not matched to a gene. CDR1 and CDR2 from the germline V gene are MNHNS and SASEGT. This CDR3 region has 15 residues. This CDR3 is CASSEGTGFGNTIYF. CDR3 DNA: TGTGCCAGCAGTGAAGGGACAGGGTTTGGAAACACCATATATTTT.

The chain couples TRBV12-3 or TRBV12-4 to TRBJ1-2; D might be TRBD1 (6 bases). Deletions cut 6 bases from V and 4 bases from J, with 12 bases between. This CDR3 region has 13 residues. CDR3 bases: TGTGCCAGCAGGGACGACAGGCCCTATGGCTACACCTTC. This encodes CASRDDRPYGYTF.

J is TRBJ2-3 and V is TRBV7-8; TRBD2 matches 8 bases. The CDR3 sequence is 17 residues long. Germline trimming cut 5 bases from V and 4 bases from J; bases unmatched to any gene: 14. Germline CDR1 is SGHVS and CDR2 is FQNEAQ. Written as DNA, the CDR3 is TGTGCCAGCAGCCCGCCCTTGGGACTAGATGTCGCAGATACGCAGTATTTT. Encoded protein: CASSPPLGLDVADTQYF. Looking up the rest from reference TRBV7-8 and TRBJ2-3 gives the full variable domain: GAGVSQSPRYKVAKRGQDVALRCDPISGHVSLFWYQQALGQGPEFLTYFQNEAQLDKSGLPSDRFFAERPEGSVSTLKIQRTQQEDSAVYLCASSPPLGLDVADTQYFGPGTRLTVL.